These T cell receptor beta chains were read from a single sample in a study of blood T cell repertoires in COVID-19. Some clones are missing from TCRdb's copy, which holds only in-frame ones; the method was immunoSEQ multiplex PCR. The profile shows over 100,000 clones, about 78% of them singletons. The sample was peripheral blood. The receptors shown here come from a human donor in a cohort sampled during active or convalescent COVID-19. The CDR3 runs from the conserved cysteine through the conserved F or W. A D gene is named only where the DNA matches it firmly. The size entry is marked missing in some rows and otherwise reads once, few, many or a size class.

v_gene	j_gene	abundance	d_gene	CDR3aa	CDR3nt
TRBV7-2	TRBJ2-7	NA	TRBD1	CASSSQGFGEQYF	TGTGCCAGCAGTTCACAGGGGTTCGGGGAGCAGTACTTC
TRBV6-2/TRBV6-3	TRBJ2-7	NA	NA	CASSYGTQPTYEQYF	TGTGCCAGCAGTTACGGGACACAACCAACCTACGAGCAGTACTTC
TRBV27	TRBJ1-2	NA	NA	CASSYGGRGYTF	TGTGCCAGCAGTTACGGGGGTAGAGGCTACACCTTC
TRBV5-1	TRBJ1-3	few	NA	CASSLAGGSPSGNTIYF	TGCGCCAGCAGCTTGGCCGGAGGTTCCCCATCTGGAAACACCATATATTTT
TRBV27	TRBJ2-1	NA	TRBD2	CASRRTGTSVIVEQFF	TGTGCCAGCAGACGTACCGGGACTAGCGTCATCGTTGAGCAGTTCTTC
TRBV12-5	TRBJ2-1	NA	TRBD2	CASGLVLGSGLAGVWEQFF	TGTGCTAGTGGTTTGGTACTAGGGAGCGGCCTAGCGGGGGTGTGGGAGCAGTTCTTC
TRBV6-5	TRBJ1-5	NA	NA	CASSPRVGSNQPQHF	TGTGCCAGCAGTCCCAGGGTGGGAAGCAATCAGCCCCAGCATTTT
TRBV2	TRBJ1-3	few	NA	CASRTGYSGNTIYF	TGTGCCAGCAGGACAGGTTACTCTGGAAACACCATATATTTT
TRBV11-1	TRBJ2-7	many	TRBD2	CASSWGLAAYEQYF	TGTGCCAGCAGCTGGGGACTAGCAGCCTACGAGCAGTACTTC
TRBV28	TRBJ2-3	NA	TRBD2	CASSHSGRAVGGTDTQYF	TGTGCCAGCAGTCATAGCGGGAGGGCCGTCGGGGGCACAGATACGCAGTATTTT
TRBV7-2	TRBJ2-2	once	TRBD2	CASRPSGANTGELFF	TGTGCCAGCAGACCCAGCGGGGCGAACACCGGGGAGCTGTTTTTT
TRBV10-3	TRBJ1-5	once	TRBD1	CAISATGIGNQPQHF	TGTGCCATCAGCGCGACAGGGATAGGCAATCAGCCCCAGCATTTT
TRBV6-5	TRBJ2-3	once	TRBD1	CASRKDRVGTDTQYF	TGTGCCAGCAGGAAAGACAGGGTAGGGACAGATACGCAGTATTTT
TRBV7-9	TRBJ2-7	NA	TRBD2	CASSQAGLASYEQYF	TGTGCCAGCAGCCAAGCGGGACTCGCATCCTACGAGCAGTACTTC
TRBV6-5	TRBJ1-2	NA	TRBD1	CASSYSGQGRYGYTF	TGTGCCAGCAGTTACTCGGGACAGGGTCGGTATGGCTACACCTTC
TRBV11-2	TRBJ2-1	NA	TRBD2	CASSLTSGSSYNEQFF	TGTGCCAGCAGCTTGACTAGCGGGAGCTCCTACAATGAGCAGTTCTTC
TRBV5-4	TRBJ2-7	few	NA	CASSLFGRVNEQYF	TGTGCCAGCAGCTTGTTTGGCAGGGTGAACGAGCAGTACTTC
TRBV4-1	TRBJ2-7	NA	TRBD2	CASSQEAGGLSYEQYF	TGCGCCAGCAGCCAAGAGGCGGGGGGCCTCTCCTACGAGCAGTACTTC
TRBV2	TRBJ2-3	NA	TRBD1	CASSDEGATQYF	TGTGCCAGCAGTGATGAGGGGGCTACGCAGTATTTT
TRBV7-3	TRBJ2-1	NA	TRBD1	CASSRRDRSYNEQFF	TGTGCCAGCAGCCGCCGGGACAGGTCCTACAATGAGCAGTTCTTC
TRBV28	TRBJ2-3	NA	TRBD2	CASSLGLASSPSTDTQYF	TGTGCCAGCAGTTTGGGACTAGCGTCCTCTCCTAGCACAGATACGCAGTATTTT
TRBV27	TRBJ2-7	NA	TRBD1	CASSTRDRDHEQYF	TGTGCCAGCAGTACCCGGGACAGGGACCACGAGCAGTACTTC
TRBV14	TRBJ2-1	NA	TRBD2	CASSQGLLAGAYNEQFF	TGTGCCAGCAGCCAAGGATTACTAGCGGGGGCCTACAATGAGCAGTTCTTC
TRBV18	TRBJ2-7	NA	TRBD1	CASSRDRRLWGSEQYF	TGTGCCAGCTCACGGGACAGGAGACTCTGGGGTTCCGAGCAGTACTTC
TRBV30	TRBJ2-3	NA	NA	CAWTPLTDTQYF	TGTGCCTGGACCCCCCTCACAGATACGCAGTATTTT
TRBV5-1	TRBJ1-3	NA	TRBD1	CASSPAVTGGISGNTIYF	TGCGCCAGCAGCCCGGCGGTGACAGGGGGCATCTCTGGAAACACCATATATTTT
TRBV30	TRBJ2-7	NA	TRBD2	CAWSPRRGGSSYEQYF	TGTGCCTGGAGTCCTAGGAGGGGCGGGAGCTCCTACGAGCAGTACTTC
TRBV6-2/TRBV6-3	TRBJ2-7	NA	NA	CASSSTRAALTSYEQYF	TGTGCCAGCAGTTCAACCCGCGCCGCCCTCACCTCCTACGAGCAGTACTTC
TRBV20-1	TRBJ1-5	NA	NA	CSASEVLGSYNQPQHF	TGCAGTGCTAGTGAAGTCTTGGGCAGTTACAATCAGCCCCAGCATTTT
TRBV28	TRBJ1-2	NA	NA	CASSLRGGDYGYTF	TGTGCCAGCAGTCTCCGGGGGGGGGACTATGGCTACACCTTC
TRBV29-1	TRBJ1-2	NA	NA	CSVETRRGRVDGGYTF	TGCAGCGTTGAGACCCGGCGGGGCAGGGTTGACGGCGGCTACACCTTC
TRBV6-4	TRBJ2-1	NA	TRBD2	CASSEGLAVYNEQFF	TGTGCCAGCAGTGAAGGACTAGCGGTCTACAATGAGCAGTTCTTC
TRBV5-1	TRBJ2-1	NA	NA	CASSPGAGSSYNEQFF	TGCGCCAGCAGCCCAGGTGCCGGGAGCTCCTACAATGAGCAGTTCTTC
TRBV4-3	TRBJ2-7	NA	NA	CASSQDFPVTYEQYF	TGCGCCAGCAGCCAAGACTTTCCGGTAACCTACGAGCAGTACTTC
TRBV27	TRBJ1-4	NA	NA	CATSLNRARGEKLFF	TGTGCCACGAGCTTAAACAGGGCGAGGGGTGAAAAACTGTTTTTT
TRBV11-3	TRBJ1-1	NA	NA	CASSRGMNTEAFF	TGTGCCAGCAGCAGGGGTATGAACACTGAAGCTTTCTTT